This TCR beta chain originates from a study of shared clonotypes between healthy human individuals. Regarding the study as a whole: All-four-donor shared clonotypes had higher generation probabilities than non-shared clonotypes did.

As concerns this clone: What it binds is unknown. The identical CDR3 is also encoded by other nucleotide sequences in the sample.

Germline V gene lookup returns CDR1 LNHDA and CDR2 SQIVND (reference sequence). V lost 2 bases and J lost 6, with 5 bases in between. This CDR3 comprises 12 residues. Across several immunoSEQ plates, the genomic DNA of each subset was split evenly. Source study methods: ImmunoSEQ supplied junction-only sequences lacking quality scores, so filtering was different. Clones were read by immunoSEQ multiplex PCR, and TCRdb kept only the in-frame ones, dropping some. For V, J and clone size, that table is used; D and trimming come from the DNA. The sample has hundreds of thousands of clones; 95% to 98% are singletons. Naive CD8 cells, CD45RO-negative and positively selected for CCR7, excluded terminally differentiated effector memory CD45RA+ cells.

V usage is TRBV19 and J usage is TRBJ2-1; D is possibly TRBD1 (5 bases). Sequencing input: naive CD8+ T cells sorted from blood. The sequence was collected from a man younger than 40 in good health. In nucleotides, the CDR3 is TGTGCCAGTAGTATACAGGGCAATGAGCAGTTCTTC. This sequence encodes CASSIQGNEQFF.